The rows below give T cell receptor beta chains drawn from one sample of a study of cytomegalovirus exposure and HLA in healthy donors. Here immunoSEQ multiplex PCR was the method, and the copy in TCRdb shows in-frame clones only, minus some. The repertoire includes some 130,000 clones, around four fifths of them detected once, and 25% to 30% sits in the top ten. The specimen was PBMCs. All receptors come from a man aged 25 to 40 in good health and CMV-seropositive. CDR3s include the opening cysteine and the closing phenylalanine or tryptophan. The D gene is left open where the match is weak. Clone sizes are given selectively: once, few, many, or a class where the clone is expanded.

CASSPRTVSNTEAFF	TGTGCCAGCTCACCTCGGACAGTTAGTAACACTGAAGCTTTCTTT	TRBV18	TRBJ1-1	15	NA	NA
CAWKSRDRGGF	TGTGCCTGGAAAAGCCGGGACAGGGGAGGTTTC	TRBV30	TRBJ2-7	11	TRBD1	NA
CASSHPSAQETQYF	TGCGCCAGCAGCCATCCTAGCGCCCAAGAGACCCAGTACTTC	TRBV4-1	TRBJ2-5	14	NA	NA
CASSPDRGYGYTF	TGTGCCAGCTCACCCGATCGGGGCTATGGCTACACCTTC	TRBV18	TRBJ1-2	13	NA	NA
CASRGQGSSYNEQFF	TGTGCCAGCAGGGGACAGGGCAGCTCCTACAATGAGCAGTTCTTC	TRBV6-1	TRBJ2-1	15	TRBD1	NA
CASSSPGSGNTIYF	TGTGCCAGCAGCTCCCCAGGCAGCGGAAACACCATATATTTT	TRBV5-4	TRBJ1-3	14	NA	once
CASSDLDRGFYEQYF	TGTGCCAGCAGTGACCTCGACAGGGGATTCTACGAGCAGTACTTC	TRBV6-1	TRBJ2-7	15	TRBD1	few
CASSPEDINYGYTF	TGTGCCAGCTCACCAGAGGATATTAACTATGGCTACACCTTC	TRBV18	TRBJ1-2	14	NA	NA
CASGQGANTGELFF	TGTGCCAGCGGCCAGGGGGCGAACACCGGGGAGCTGTTTTTT	TRBV6-5	TRBJ2-2	14	TRBD1	NA
CASSLGAAATTDTQYF	TGTGCCAGCAGCTTGGGAGCGGCCGCCACCACAGATACGCAGTATTTT	TRBV5-4	TRBJ2-3	16	NA	NA
CATSRDPGSYEQYF	TGTGCCACCAGCAGAGACCCGGGAAGCTACGAGCAGTACTTC	TRBV15	TRBJ2-7	14	NA	NA
CASRANTEAFF	TGTGCCAGCAGGGCGAACACTGAAGCTTTCTTT	TRBV2	TRBJ1-1	11	NA	NA
CASSPPVGSSYEQYF	TGTGCCAGCAGCCCCCCTGTTGGGAGCTCCTACGAGCAGTACTTC	TRBV7-9	TRBJ2-7	15	NA	NA
CAWSRLANTGELFF	TGTGCCTGGAGTCGACTAGCCAACACCGGGGAGCTGTTTTTT	TRBV30	TRBJ2-2	14	TRBD2	NA
CASSGGWNYEQYF	TGTGCCAGCTCGGGAGGGTGGAACTACGAGCAGTACTTC	TRBV18	TRBJ2-7	13	TRBD2	NA
CASSRQGDQPQHF	TGTGCCAGCAGTCGACAGGGTGATCAGCCCCAGCATTTT	TRBV28	TRBJ1-5	13	TRBD1	NA
CASSPGQPLGTEAFF	TGTGCCAGCAGTCCGGGACAGCCGCTGGGGACTGAAGCTTTCTTT	TRBV2	TRBJ1-1	15	TRBD1	NA
CASSVELAGGVETQYF	TGTGCCAGCAGCGTAGAACTAGCGGGGGGTGTAGAGACCCAGTACTTC	TRBV9	TRBJ2-5	16	TRBD2	once
CASSLGQGQSYEQYF	TGTGCCAGCAGCCTCGGACAGGGGCAATCCTACGAGCAGTACTTC	TRBV9	TRBJ2-7	15	TRBD1	NA
CASSGGAGGPTDTQYF	TGCGCCAGCAGCGGGGGAGCGGGAGGACCCACAGATACGCAGTATTTT	TRBV5-1	TRBJ2-3	16	TRBD2	once
CASSQVAGFYNEQFF	TGTGCCAGCAGCCAAGTAGCGGGTTTTTACAATGAGCAGTTCTTC	TRBV14	TRBJ2-1	15	TRBD2	NA
CASSWRGSSYEQYF	TGTGCCAGCAGCTGGCGGGGTTCTTCCTACGAGCAGTACTTC	TRBV7-2	TRBJ2-7	14	NA	NA
CASTLITETEAFF	TGTGCCAGCACCCTAATCACAGAGACCGAAGCTTTCTTT	TRBV14	TRBJ1-1	13	NA	NA
CASSVGGTPYQETQYF	TGTGCCAGCAGCGTAGGTGGGACACCGTACCAAGAGACCCAGTACTTC	TRBV9	TRBJ2-5	16	NA	once
CASSVTPGGGITDTQYF	TGTGCCAGCAGCGTAACCCCGGGGGGGGGAATCACAGATACGCAGTATTTT	TRBV9	TRBJ2-3	17	TRBD2	many
CASSEGGGRAYEQYF	TGTGCCAGCAGTGAAGGGGGGGGGAGGGCCTACGAGCAGTACTTC	TRBV2	TRBJ2-7	15	TRBD2	NA
CASSSSGDREQYF	TGTGCCAGCTCATCCTCAGGGGACCGCGAGCAGTACTTC	TRBV18	TRBJ2-7	13	NA	few
CASSGGTSGYTGELFF	TGCGCCAGCAGTGGCGGGACTAGCGGATACACCGGGGAGCTGTTTTTT	TRBV10-1	TRBJ2-2	16	TRBD2	NA
CASSPQQGASGELFF	TGCGCCAGCAGCCCCCAGCAGGGGGCATCCGGGGAGCTGTTTTTT	TRBV5-1	TRBJ2-2	15	TRBD1	many
CASNPGGRAGANVLTF	TGTGCCAGCAACCCGGGGGGCCGTGCTGGGGCCAACGTCCTGACTTTC	TRBV7-2	TRBJ2-6	16	NA	NA
CASSYSSEQYF	TGTGCCAGCAGCTACTCTAGCGAGCAGTACTTC	TRBV11-1	TRBJ2-7	11	NA	NA
CASSEGPGDAGYTF	TGTGCCAGCAGTGAAGGCCCAGGGGACGCGGGCTACACCTTC	TRBV6-1	TRBJ1-2	14	NA	NA
CASSTSSANEKLFF	TGTGCCAGCAGTACTTCAAGTGCTAATGAAAAACTGTTTTTT	TRBV7-9	TRBJ1-4	14	NA	NA